These 20 T cell receptor beta chains share one sample of origin, sequenced in a study of T cell changes during pregnancy in multiple sclerosis. Data came from immunoSEQ multiplex PCR; TCRdb stores just in-frame clones and leaves some out. Of 50,000 to 65,000 clones listed, about nine tenths were seen once; the top ten hold roughly 1.8%. Sample: peripheral blood, taken after pregnancy. These receptors originate from a female donor with multiple sclerosis, enrolled in a pregnancy study.

This clone was recorded once. The genes are TRBV5-1 and TRBJ2-3, with D possibly matching TRBD2 (5 bases). Germline V gene data show CDR1 as SGHRS and CDR2 as YFSETQ. CDR3 size: 17 residues. Trimming took off 0 bases at V and 9 bases at J, with 23 bases between the two ends. The CDR3 loop is CASSLEARGSSGLTQYF. The CDR3, as DNA: TGCGCCAGCAGCTTGGAGGCTCGCGGGTCCTCGGGCTTGACGCAGTATTTT.

This clone was counted a single time. The gene calls are TRBV27 and TRBJ2-3; D remains ambiguous. The V gene lost 3 bases and the J gene lost 6 bases, with 4 bases spanning the gap. Germline lookup yields CDR1 MNHEY and CDR2 SMNVEV (reference sequence). The length of the CDR3 is 11 residues. Written as DNA, the CDR3 is TGTGCCAGCAGTTTCATGGATACGCAGTATTTT. Its protein product is CASSFMDTQYF.

The chain uses TRBV5-6 and TRBJ1-6; D unclear. CDR1 and CDR2 from the germline V gene are SGHDT and YYEEEE. Trimming left V 2 bases short and J 0 bases short, with 9 bases between. This CDR3 is built from 16 residues. CDR3 coding DNA: TGTGCCAGCAGCTTAGGAGGGAGCTCCTATAATTCACCCCTCCACTTT. It is translated as CASSLGGSSYNSPLHF.

This chain uses TRBV7-8 with TRBJ1-2, with D unclear. Germline lookup yields CDR1 SGHVS and CDR2 FQNEAQ. The V end lost 1 base, the J end lost 4 bases, and 7 bases lay between the germline ends. The CDR3 covers 13 residues. The CDR3 region has the DNA TGTGCCAGCAGCTTAGGAGGTTTCTATGGCTACACCTTC. Protein product: CASSLGGFYGYTF.

The chain combines TRBV27 with TRBJ2-3; the match to TRBD2 covers 8 bases. The V and J ends lost 7 bases and 1 base, in that order; junction bases with no gene match: 13. The CDR3 has 17 amino acids. The V gene's germline CDR1 is MNHEY and CDR2 SMNVEV (reference sequence). In DNA form, the CDR3 reads TGTGCCAGCACCCCCCCCTCCGGGACTAGGGGCACAGATACGCAGTATTTT. Translation: CASTPPSGTRGTDTQYF.

The V and J genes are TRBV21-1 and TRBJ1-2; the table's D gene call, TRBD1, was not cross checked with the DNA. TRBV21-1 is deemed a pseudogene. The CDR3 sequence is 13 residues long. In DNA form, the CDR3 reads TGTGCCCCCCCCCACAGGGGAGACTATGGCTACACCTTC. Translation: CAPPHRGDYGYTF.

V is TRBV18 and J is TRBJ1-1, with D uncertain. The CDR3 contains 13 residues. Germline V gene data show CDR1 as KGHSH and CDR2 as LQKENI. V lost 1 base to trimming and J lost 1 base, with 4 bases between them. CDR3 coding DNA: TGTGCCAGCTCACCACAGCAGAACACTGAAGCTTTCTTT. Its protein product is CASSPQQNTEAFF.

The chain has TRBV28 and TRBJ2-2; no definite D call. CDR3 size: 12 residues. From germline, CDR1 is MDHEN and CDR2 SYDVKM. V gave up 4 bases and J gave up 6 bases, with 6 bases separating them. The CDR3 loop reads CASSSPPGELFF. In DNA form, the CDR3 reads TGTGCCAGCAGTTCCCCTCCCGGGGAGCTGTTTTTT.

The chain links TRBV4-1 to TRBJ1-2, with D possibly TRBD1 on 5 matching bases. The CDR3 has 15 amino acids. V was trimmed by 1 base and J by 3 bases, leaving 12 bases between them. CDR1 MGHRA and CDR2 YSYEKL come from the germline V gene. This CDR3 is CASSQGQAGDYGYTF. The CDR3, as DNA: TGCGCCAGCAGCCAAGGGCAGGCGGGGGACTATGGCTACACCTTC.

The chain is built from TRBV5-1 and TRBJ2-3; 8 bases agree with TRBD2. CDR3 size: 14 residues. V was clipped by 5 bases and J by 5 bases; unmatched bases: 7. Germline loops: CDR1 SGHRS, CDR2 YFSETQ. The chain's CDR3 is CASRGSGGGDTQYF. The CDR3 DNA follows: TGCGCCAGCAGAGGGAGCGGGGGAGGAGATACGCAGTATTTT.

The chain links TRBV5-8 to TRBJ2-1, with TRBD1 matching over 9 bases. This CDR3 is built from 15 residues. V lost 4 bases and J lost 4; bases outside the gene matches: 6. From germline, CDR1 is SGHTS and CDR2 YDEGEE. The CDR3 nucleotides read TGTGCCAGCAGCCCCGGGACAGGGATTTACAATGAGCAGTTCTTC. Its protein product is CASSPGTGIYNEQFF.

The chain recombines TRBV10-3 with TRBJ1-6; 9 nucleotides match TRBD1. This CDR3 has 14 amino acids. CDR1 and CDR2 from the germline V gene are ENHRY and SYGVKD. V gave up 4 bases and J gave up 5 bases; unmatched junction bases: 0. CDR3 sequence (DNA): TGTGCCATCAGTGGGGACAGGGATAATTCACCCCTCCACTTT. As protein: CAISGDRDNSPLHF.

This chain joins TRBV2 and TRBJ2-7; 11 bases are shared with TRBD1. Unmatched junction bases numbered 10, after V lost 10 bases and J lost 5 bases. There are 14 residues in the CDR3. In germline, CDR1 is SNHLY, CDR2 FYNNEI. CDR3 DNA: TGTGCCATCACCCGGGACAGGGGGTCCCACGAGCAGTACTTC. It encodes CAITRDRGSHEQYF. The complete variable domain, with remaining parts taken from reference TRBV2 and TRBJ2-7, reads EPEVTQTPSHQVTQMGQEVILRCVPISNHLYFYWYRQILGQKVEFLVSFYNNEISEKSEIFDDQFSVERPDGSNFTLKIRSTKLEDSAMYFCAITRDRGSHEQYFGPGTRLTVT.

The V gene is TRBV15, the J gene TRBJ1-5; D is possibly TRBD1 (6 bases). Trimming removed 1 base at V and 0 bases at J, with 10 bases between. The CDR3 is made up of 16 amino acids. CDR1 and CDR2 (germline): LNHNV, YYDKDF (reference sequence). The CDR3: CATSRVTGSSNQPQHF. The DNA for the CDR3 is TGTGCCACCAGCAGAGTCACAGGGAGTAGCAATCAGCCCCAGCATTTT.

The CDR3 loop reads CASSLYPGGRGGELFF. The CDR3, as DNA: TGTGCCAGCAGCTTGTACCCAGGTGGTCGGGGCGGGGAGCTGTTTTTT. The V and J genes are TRBV5-8 and TRBJ2-2; D perhaps matches TRBD2 (5 bases). This CDR3 has 16 amino acids. Trimming pared 1 base from V and 7 bases from J, leaving 17 bases between. Germline CDR1 reads SGHTS; CDR2 reads YDEGEE.

Only one count was recorded for this clone. The genes are TRBV6-5 and TRBJ2-3, with D possibly being TRBD2 (6 bases). The CDR3 covers 16 residues. Trimming cost V 3 bases and J 1 base, with 14 bases left between them. Germline CDR1 reads MNHEY; CDR2 reads SVGAGI. CDR3 nucleotides: TGTGCCAGCAGTTATCTACCAGGGACTCGCACAGATACGCAGTATTTT. It specifies CASSYLPGTRTDTQYF.

The V call is TRBV7-9, the J call TRBJ1-1, with D maybe TRBD1 (5 bases). In germline, CDR1 is SEHNR, CDR2 FQNEAQ (reference sequence). The CDR3 totals 14 residues. Trimming cost V 3 bases and J 4 bases, with 12 bases left between them. This CDR3 reads CASSFQGRATEAFF. CDR3 bases: TGTGCCAGCAGCTTCCAGGGTCGGGCCACTGAAGCTTTCTTT.

The chain links TRBV12-5 to TRBJ2-7; 8 bases match TRBD1. Losses at the gene ends were 5 bases for V and 5 bases for J; bases not matched to a gene: 8. CDR1 is LGHNT, CDR2 FRNRAP, per germline. This CDR3 is 14 amino acids long. CDR3 sequence reads: CASGPVDRGHEQYF. Written as DNA, the CDR3 is TGTGCTAGTGGTCCCGTTGACAGGGGCCACGAGCAGTACTTC.

V is TRBV10-1 and J is TRBJ1-2; D may be TRBD1 (6 bases). CDR1 is WNHNN, CDR2 SYGVQD, per germline (reference sequence). Trimming pared 1 base from V and 8 bases from J, leaving 11 bases between. This CDR3 is 13 amino acids long. The CDR3 region is CASSEWTEGGYTF. The CDR3 DNA is TGCGCCAGCAGTGAGTGGACAGAGGGAGGCTACACCTTC.

V and J are TRBV6-6 and TRBJ1-5; D not certain. This CDR3 comprises 15 residues. The germline CDR1 and CDR2 sequences are MNHNY and SVGAGI (reference sequence). The V and J ends lost 5 bases and 7 bases respectively, with 18 bases between them. The CDR3 reads CASSRPQTRGQPQHF. CDR3 nucleotide sequence: TGTGCCAGCAGTCGGCCCCAGACTCGCGGGCAGCCCCAGCATTTT.